The TCR beta chain described here comes from a study of control samples from healthy donors and cancer patients. Profiling relied on immunoSEQ multiplex PCR, and the TCRdb table lists in-frame clones only, not all of them. The sample lists around 100,000 clones; roughly 92% were seen once. Germline assignment: CDR1 KGHSH and CDR2 LQKENI. This CDR3 comprises 14 residues. V lost 4 bases and J 2 bases, leaving 12 bases between the germline ends. V usage is TRBV18 and J usage is TRBJ2-7; D is unclear. What was sequenced was blood. This TCR was recovered from a human donor in good health. The donor label of this sample is uncertain. DNA for the CDR3: TGTGCCAGCTCACAACCTTATCCTCCCTACGAGCAGTACTTC. The encoded protein is CASSQPYPPYEQYF.